These 12 T cell receptor beta chains share one sample of origin, sequenced in a study of T cell repertoires in cytomegalovirus infection (dated by TCRdb to about 2019). The treatment or condition label for this specimen denotes: in vitro stimulation with specific CMV peptide epitopes to enrich CMV-specific T cells. The reads were generated on an Illumina HiSeq 1500. The raw public reads went through TCRdb reprocessing: fastp at Q25, MiXCR clone calling, in-frame beta chains kept. All rows with the same CDR3 protein become a single entry with the most common DNA and genes. Across this sample there are around 900,000 distinct CDR3 sequences, with 31% seen only once. The ten largest clones take up over 10% of the sample. These TCRs' antigens remain unknown. This specimen consisted of cultured CD8+ T cells from PBMCs, obtained from culture after CMV antigen stimulation. These receptors were obtained from a human donor in good health (CMV status not recorded). Some clones in this sample may be carry-over from other donors' samples.

This chain links TRBV10-3 with TRBJ1-1; 7 nucleotides line up with TRBD1. V trimming: 8 bases; J trimming: 0 bases; junction bases outside the gene matches: 3. In germline, CDR1 is ENHRY, CDR2 SYGVKD. CDR3 length: 13 residues. The CDR3 is CAIGGQMNTEAFF. Written as DNA, the CDR3 is TGTGCCATCGGGGGACAGATGAACACTGAAGCTTTCTTT.

The chain carries TRBV9 and TRBJ2-5; D is perhaps TRBD2 (7 bases). In germline, CDR1 is SGDLS, CDR2 YYNGEE. Deletions cut 3 bases from V and 5 bases from J, with 17 bases between. The CDR3 extends over 15 amino acids. The CDR3 is CASSAQGRGKETQYF. CDR3 bases: TGTGCCAGCAGCGCCCAGGGGAGGGGAAAGGAGACCCAGTACTTC.

The chain combines TRBV29-1 with TRBJ2-7; 13 nucleotides line up with TRBD2. Germline V gene data show CDR1 as SQVTM and CDR2 as ANQGSEA. This CDR3 has 13 amino acids. The ends lost 4 bases at V and 4 bases at J; junction bases unmatched: 1. The CDR3 sequence is CSVVTSGGYEQYV. DNA of the CDR3: TGCAGCGTTGTGACTAGCGGGGGGTACGAGCAGTACGTC.

The chain is built from TRBV19 and TRBJ1-4; D is unclear. The CDR3 loop spans 15 amino acids. V lost 7 bases and J 8 bases, leaving 20 bases between the germline ends. Germline CDR1 and CDR2: LNHDA and SQIVND (reference sequence). CDR3 residues: CASTHLDLMGEKLFF. In nucleotides, the CDR3 is TGTGCCAGTACCCATTTGGACCTCATGGGGGAAAAACTGTTTTTT.

This clonotype was seen more than once but under ten times. V and J are TRBV27 and TRBJ2-7; possibly TRBD2 for D (6 bases). Germline V gene sequence: CDR1 MNHEY, CDR2 SMNVEV (reference sequence). Trimming left V 2 bases short and J 2 bases short, with 10 bases between. The CDR3 spans 14 residues. CDR3 DNA sequence: TGTGCCAGCAGTTTAGCGGGGAATACCTACGAGCAGTACTTC. Translation gives CASSLAGNTYEQYF.

CDR3 residues: CAISETQGGSPLHF. CDR3 DNA sequence: TGTGCCATCAGCGAGACCCAAGGAGGTTCACCCCTCCACTTT. The chain is built from TRBV10-3 and TRBJ1-6; D is undetermined. The V end lost 6 bases, the J end lost 9 bases, and 15 bases lay between the germline ends. This CDR3 has 14 amino acids. CDR1 and CDR2 (germline): ENHRY, SYGVKD.

This clonotype was detected a few times. V is TRBV12-3 or TRBV12-4 and J is TRBJ1-4, with D uncertain. Trimming took 3 bases from V and 5 from J, leaving 10 bases between them. The CDR3 consists of 14 residues. The CDR3 region has the DNA TGTGCCAGCAGTTTTACAGACGGCAATGAAAAACTGTTTTTT. Its translation is CASSFTDGNEKLFF.

This rearrangement joins TRBV7-9 to TRBJ1-6, with TRBD1 identical over 7 bases. This CDR3 contains 16 residues. Germline V gene lookup returns CDR1 SEHNR and CDR2 FQNEAQ (reference sequence). With V trimmed by 4 bases and J by 10 bases, 13 bases remained unmatched. CDR3 in DNA: TGTGCCAGCAGCTCATTTCCAGGGGGGCAAGAATCACCCCTCCACTTT. It is translated as CASSSFPGGQESPLHF. Drawing the rest from reference TRBV7-9 and TRBJ1-6, the complete variable domain is DTGVSQNPRHKITKRGQNVTFRCDPISEHNRLYWYRQTLGQGPEFLTYFQNEAQLEKSRLLSDRFSAERPKGSFSTLEIQRTEQGDSAMYLCASSSFPGGQESPLHFGNGTRLTVT.

This clonotype occurred a few times. V is TRBV19 and J is TRBJ1-5; perhaps TRBD1 as D (5 bases). The germline V gene encodes CDR1 LNHDA and CDR2 SQIVND (reference sequence). The V and J ends lost 3 bases and 5 bases respectively, with 20 bases between them. This CDR3 is built from 17 residues. CDR3 coding DNA: TGTGCCAGTAGTATCTTACTGGGAGGGGCGATGGATCAGCCCCAGCATTTT. It specifies CASSILLGGAMDQPQHF.

This clonotype has only a few counts. The chain uses TRBV7-9 and TRBJ1-2; TRBD1 matches at 9 bases. Trimming removed 5 bases from V and 6 bases from J; junction bases left unmatched: 13. The CDR3 is 16 residues long. Germline CDR1 is SEHNR and CDR2 is FQNEAQ (reference sequence). As DNA, the CDR3 is TGTGCCAGCAGCGCGGACAGGGGTGTAGGTCCCGATGGCTACACCTTC. This sequence encodes CASSADRGVGPDGYTF.

This clonotype was counted only a few times. The J gene is TRBJ2-1, the V gene TRBV7-4, with TRBD1 matching 8 bases. The CDR3 runs 15 residues. Looked up from germline, CDR1 is SGHVT and CDR2 is SQSDAQ. After removal of 3 bases from V and 6 bases from J, the junction contained 7 bases not matched to a gene. Here the CDR3 DNA reads TGTGCCAGCAGCTTGCCGACAGGGGCCATCAATGAGCAGTTCTTC. Its protein product is CASSLPTGAINEQFF.

V is TRBV6-5 and J is TRBJ1-1; weak D call: TRBD1 (6 bases). V lost 2 bases and J lost 4, with 17 bases in between. There are 16 residues in the CDR3. Germline CDR1 MNHEY, CDR2 SVGAGI. CDR3 DNA sequence: TGTGCCAGCAGTTACGAGGGGGGACCTCGGGGCACTGAAGCTTTCTTT. This encodes CASSYEGGPRGTEAFF.